This T cell receptor (beta chain) was recorded in a study of T cells in Graves' hyperthyroidism and ophthalmopathy. Template material for amplifying TCR beta CDR3 regions consisted of RNA transcripts. TCR CDR3 underwent first-round RT-PCR with the HTBI primer set. TCRdb fed the multiplex PCR reads into MiXCR, producing one record per CDR3 protein. The data show some 600,000 distinct CDR3 sequences, about 14% seen once. The V gene's germline CDR1 is MNHEY and CDR2 SVGEGT. The CDR3 is made up of 16 amino acids. On this clonotype: One end of the junction is discordant with germline, which a read error may explain.

The source of this sequence is a woman aged 25 to 39 with Graves' hyperthyroidism that later progressed to Graves' ophthalmopathy. The rearrangement joins TRBV6-2 or TRBV6-3 to TRBJ2-7; weak D call: TRBD1 (5 bases). The sequenced sample consisted of blood. As DNA, the CDR3 is TGTACCAGCAGTTACTCGAGACAGCGACTCTCCTACGAGCAGTACTTC. Translating it yields CTSSYSRQRLSYEQYF.